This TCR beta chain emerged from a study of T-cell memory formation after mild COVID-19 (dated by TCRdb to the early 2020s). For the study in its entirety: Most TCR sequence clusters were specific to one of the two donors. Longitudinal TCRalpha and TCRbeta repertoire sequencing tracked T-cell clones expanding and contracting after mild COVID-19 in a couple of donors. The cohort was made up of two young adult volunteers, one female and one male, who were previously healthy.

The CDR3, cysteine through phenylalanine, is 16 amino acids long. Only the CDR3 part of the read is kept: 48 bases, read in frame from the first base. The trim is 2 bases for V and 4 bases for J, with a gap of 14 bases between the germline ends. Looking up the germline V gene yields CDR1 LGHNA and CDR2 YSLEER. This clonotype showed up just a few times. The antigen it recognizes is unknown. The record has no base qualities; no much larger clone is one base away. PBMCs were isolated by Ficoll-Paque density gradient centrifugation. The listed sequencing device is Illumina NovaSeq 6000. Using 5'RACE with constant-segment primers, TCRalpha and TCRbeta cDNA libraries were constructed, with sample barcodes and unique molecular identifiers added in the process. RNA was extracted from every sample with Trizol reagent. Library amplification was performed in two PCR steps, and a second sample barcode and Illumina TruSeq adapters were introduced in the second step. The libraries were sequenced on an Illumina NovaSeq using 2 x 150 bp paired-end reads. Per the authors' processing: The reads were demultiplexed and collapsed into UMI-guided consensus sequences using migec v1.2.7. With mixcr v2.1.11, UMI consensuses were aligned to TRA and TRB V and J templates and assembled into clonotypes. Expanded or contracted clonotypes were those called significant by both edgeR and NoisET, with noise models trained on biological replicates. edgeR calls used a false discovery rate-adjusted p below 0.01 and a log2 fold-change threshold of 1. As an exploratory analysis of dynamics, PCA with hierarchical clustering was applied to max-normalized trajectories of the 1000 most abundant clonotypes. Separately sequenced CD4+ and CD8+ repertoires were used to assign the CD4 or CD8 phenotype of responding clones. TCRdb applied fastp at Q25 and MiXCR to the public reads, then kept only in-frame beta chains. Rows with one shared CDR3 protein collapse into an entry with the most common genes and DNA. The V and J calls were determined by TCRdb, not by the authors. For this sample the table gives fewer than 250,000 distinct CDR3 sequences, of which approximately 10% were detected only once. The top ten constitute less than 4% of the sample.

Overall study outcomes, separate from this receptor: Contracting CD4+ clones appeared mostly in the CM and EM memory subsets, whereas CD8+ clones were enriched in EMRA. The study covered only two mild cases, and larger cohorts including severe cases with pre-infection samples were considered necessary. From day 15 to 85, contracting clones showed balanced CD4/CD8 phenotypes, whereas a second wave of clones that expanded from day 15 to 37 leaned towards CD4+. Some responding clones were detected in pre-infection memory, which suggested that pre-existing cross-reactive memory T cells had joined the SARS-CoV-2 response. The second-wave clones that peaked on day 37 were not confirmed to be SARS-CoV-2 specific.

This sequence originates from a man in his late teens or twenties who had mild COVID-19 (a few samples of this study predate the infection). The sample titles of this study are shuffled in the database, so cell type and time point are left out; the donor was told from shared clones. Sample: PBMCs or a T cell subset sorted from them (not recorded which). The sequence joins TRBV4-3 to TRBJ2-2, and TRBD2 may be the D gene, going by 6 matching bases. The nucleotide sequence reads TGCGCCAGCAGCCAATCCTGGGCGGGGTCCACCGGGGAGCTGTTTTTT. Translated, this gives CASSQSWAGSTGELFF.